Shown below are 9 T cell receptor beta chains from a single sample sequenced in a study of T cells in Graves' hyperthyroidism and ophthalmopathy. What was amplified from RNA transcripts were TCR beta CDR3 regions. TCR CDR3 underwent first-round RT-PCR with the HTBI primer set. Each CDR3 protein is one row after TCRdb ran MiXCR on the multiplex PCR reads. The data hold roughly 650,000 distinct CDR3 sequences, with around 15% observed a single time. The specimen sequenced was blood. The receptors come from a woman aged 40 to 50 with Graves' ophthalmopathy.

This clonotype was observed at least ten times. The chain carries TRBV12-3 or TRBV12-4 and TRBJ2-7; 7 nucleotides line up with TRBD2. Germline trimming cut 2 bases from V and 4 bases from J; bases unmatched to any gene: 11. The CDR3 has 16 residues. In DNA form, the CDR3 reads TGTGCCAGCAGTTTACGAGCGGGGCTGAACGGGTACGAGCAGTACTTC. Encoded protein: CASSLRAGLNGYEQYF.

This clonotype has a handful of counts. The chain recombines TRBV2 with TRBJ1-2, with D hard to call. Germline lookup yields CDR1 SNHLY and CDR2 FYNNEI. Trimming cost V 7 bases and J 2 bases, with 11 bases left between them. The CDR3 runs to 13 residues. CDR3 loop: CASKSEGNYGYTF. CDR3 nucleotides: TGTGCCAGCAAATCTGAGGGAAACTATGGCTACACCTTC.

The chain links TRBV19 to TRBJ2-1; TRBD1 matches 10 bases. The V gene's germline CDR1 is LNHDA and CDR2 SQIVND (reference sequence). V was pared by 5 bases and J by 5 bases, with 6 bases of the junction left unmatched. CDR3 length: 15 amino acids. The CDR3 region is CASSSPGTGDNEQFF. The CDR3 DNA is TGTGCCAGTAGTTCCCCCGGGACAGGGGACAATGAGCAGTTCTTC.

This clonotype was detected ten times or more. The rearrangement links TRBV6-2 or TRBV6-3 to TRBJ2-3; 13 positions match TRBD2. This CDR3 region has 16 residues. Germline values: CDR1 MNHEY, CDR2 SVGEGT. V gave up 6 bases and J gave up 2 bases; unmatched junction bases: 5. CDR3 bases: TGTGCCAGCAGCACCGGGACTAGCGGGGCCACAGATACGCAGTATTTT. Its protein product is CASSTGTSGATDTQYF.

In its sample, this clonotype was seen many times. The chain recombines TRBV28 with TRBJ2-7; a weak D match, TRBD1 (5 bases). Per germline, CDR1 MDHEN and CDR2 SYDVKM. The CDR3 is 14 residues long. Deletions cut 6 bases from V and 3 bases from J, with 15 bases between. This CDR3 reads CASREQGRIYEQYF. The DNA for the CDR3 is TGTGCCAGCAGGGAGCAGGGCAGGATCTACGAGCAGTACTTC.

This clonotype was observed many times. The CDR3 DNA sequence: TGTGCCATCAGTGAGCCTCTTAAGAGCGAGCAGTACTTC. This sequence encodes CAISEPLKSEQYF. The V and J genes are TRBV10-3 and TRBJ2-7; D gene ambiguous. The CDR3 spans 13 residues. V was pared by 2 bases and J by 6 bases, with 11 bases between. Germline V lookup: CDR1 ENHRY, CDR2 SYGVKD.

This clonotype was observed many times. This chain links TRBV13 with TRBJ1-1, with D perhaps matching TRBD1 (5 bases). Germline V gives CDR1 PRHDT, CDR2 FYEKMQ (reference sequence). The CDR3 is 14 amino acids. V shed 5 bases and J shed 6 bases, with 16 bases lying between them. In DNA, the CDR3 is TGTGCCAGCAGCGGGGCGGGATCCTCAGCTGAAGCTTTCTTT. Amino acid sequence: CASSGAGSSAEAFF. Filled out from reference TRBV13 and TRBJ1-1, the complete variable domain reads AAGVIQSPRHLIKEKRETATLKCYPIPRHDTVYWYQQGPGQDPQFLISFYEKMQSDKGSIPDRFSAQQFSDYHSELNMSSLELGDSALYFCASSGAGSSAEAFFGQGTRLTVV.

This chain joins TRBV20-1 and TRBJ1-3; D is ambiguous. CDR1 is DFQATT and CDR2 is SNEGSKA in the germline V gene (reference sequence). The V gene lost 1 base and the J gene lost 4 bases, with 5 bases spanning the gap. The CDR3 runs 12 residues. CDR3 amino acids: CSARVAGNTIYF. The CDR3 coding sequence is TGCAGTGCTAGAGTGGCCGGAAACACCATATATTTT.

Notes on this clonotype: The conserved phenylalanine or tryptophan normally closing the CDR3 is absent here, so this likely arose from a read error. CDR3: CASSIGSAAAPQETQYS. The CDR3 region has the DNA TGTGCCAGCAGCATAGGCTCGGCCGCTGCACCCCAAGAGACCCAGTACTCC. The genes are TRBV13 and TRBJ2-5, with D hard to call. The CDR3 extends over 17 amino acids. Germline V lookup: CDR1 PRHDT, CDR2 FYEKMQ (reference sequence).